One sample yielded the 2 T cell receptor beta chains listed below, sequenced in a study of OX40 agonist ivuxolimab in advanced cancers. The library was obtained by the immunoSEQ multiplex PCR assay. TCRdb mirrors the immuneACCESS table, restricted to in-frame sequences. Some clones are absent from its copies; in checked studies, under half trace to an unresolved V gene, and the reason for the others is unknown. Recorded for this sample are some 86,000 clones; 70% to 85% of them occurred a single time. Roughly 3.4% of the sample is held by the ten biggest clonotypes. The specimen comprised CD4+ or CD8+ T cells sorted from blood, sampled in a trial of the OX40 agonist ivuxolimab. These receptors were obtained from an adult with an advanced solid tumor such as melanoma, head and neck, liver or kidney cancer.

The rearrangement uses TRBV7-2 and TRBJ1-1; tentatively, D is TRBD1 (5 bases). The CDR3 is made up of 13 amino acids. The germline CDR1 and CDR2 sequences are SGHTA and FQGNSA. V shed 6 bases and J shed 5 bases, with 13 bases lying between them. CDR3 loop: CASSFSGRTEAFF. CDR3 coding DNA: TGTGCCAGCAGTTTCTCAGGGCGAACTGAAGCTTTCTTT.

This rearrangement joins TRBV7-2 to TRBJ1-5; a weak D match, TRBD1 (5 bases). V shed 5 bases and J shed 0 bases, with 11 bases lying between them. Germline lookup yields CDR1 SGHTA and CDR2 FQGNSA. This CDR3 contains 15 residues. The CDR3: CASSPTGGSNQPQHF. CDR3 sequence (DNA): TGTGCCAGCAGCCCGACTGGGGGTAGCAATCAGCCCCAGCATTTT.